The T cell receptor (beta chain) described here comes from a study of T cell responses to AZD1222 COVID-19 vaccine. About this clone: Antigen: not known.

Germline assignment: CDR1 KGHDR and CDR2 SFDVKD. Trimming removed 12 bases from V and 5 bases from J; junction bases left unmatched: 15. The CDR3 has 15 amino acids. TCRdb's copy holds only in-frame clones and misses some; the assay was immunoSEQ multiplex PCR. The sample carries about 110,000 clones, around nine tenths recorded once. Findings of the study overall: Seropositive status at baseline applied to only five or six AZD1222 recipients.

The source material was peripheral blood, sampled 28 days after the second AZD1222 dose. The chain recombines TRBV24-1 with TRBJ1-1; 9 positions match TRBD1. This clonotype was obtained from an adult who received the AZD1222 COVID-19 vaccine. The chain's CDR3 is CAVSGLGTGRTEAFF. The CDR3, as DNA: TGTGCCGTTTCGGGGTTGGGGACAGGGAGAACTGAAGCTTTCTTT.